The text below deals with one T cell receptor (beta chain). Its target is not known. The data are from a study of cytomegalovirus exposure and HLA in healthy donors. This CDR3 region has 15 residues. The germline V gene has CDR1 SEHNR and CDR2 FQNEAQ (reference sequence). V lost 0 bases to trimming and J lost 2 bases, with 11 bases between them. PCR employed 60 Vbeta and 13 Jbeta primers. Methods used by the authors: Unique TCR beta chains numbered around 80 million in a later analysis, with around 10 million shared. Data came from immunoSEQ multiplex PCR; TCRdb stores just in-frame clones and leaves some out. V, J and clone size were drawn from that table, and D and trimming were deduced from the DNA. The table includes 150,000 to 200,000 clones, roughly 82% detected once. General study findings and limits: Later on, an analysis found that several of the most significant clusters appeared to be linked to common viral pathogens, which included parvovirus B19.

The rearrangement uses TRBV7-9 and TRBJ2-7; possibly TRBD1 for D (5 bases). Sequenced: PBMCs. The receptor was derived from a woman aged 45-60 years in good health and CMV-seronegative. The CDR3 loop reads CASSLAGQGPYEQYF. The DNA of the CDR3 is TGTGCCAGCAGCTTAGCGGGGCAGGGCCCCTACGAGCAGTACTTC.